This TCR beta chain was documented in a study of shared clonotypes between healthy human individuals. Overall study: Per-donor plates numbered three CD4 naive, three CD4 memory, two CD8 naive and one CD8 memory. Study findings and constraints: Large depth notwithstanding, sorted-subset sequencing proved incomplete by rarefaction.

This clone was counted only a few times. Its target is not known. Sequencing used immunoSEQ multiplex PCR; TCRdb keeps in-frame clones, though not all of them. The sample contains about 1.1 million clones, about 72% of which appear only once. Germline V gene data show CDR1 as LGHNA and CDR2 as YNFKEQ. Trimming took off 1 base at V and 8 bases at J, with 11 bases between the two ends. This CDR3 region has 13 residues. This receptor was taken from a man aged 18 to 35 in good health. Some clones in this sample may be carry-over from other donors' samples. This sequence joins TRBV4-2 and TRBJ1-1; D possibly corresponds to TRBD1 (6 bases). The sequenced material came from memory CD4+ T cells from PBMCs. Documented subset: CD45RA-negative fraction. Here the CDR3 DNA reads TGTGCCAGCAGCCAAGGTGCGGACAGAGAAGCTTTCTTT. Its protein product is CASSQGADREAFF.